The 19 T cell receptor beta chains listed next were all sequenced from one sample in a study of CD8+CD57+ T cells in acquired aplastic anemia. Genomic DNA acted as the template from which TCR beta VDJ combination and CDR3 sequence profiling were carried out. TCRdb itself ran the reads through MiXCR, one entry per CDR3 protein. In the table there are 150,000 to 160,000 distinct CDR3 sequences, 40% to 65% of which are singletons. Patients chosen for sequencing had CD8+CD57+ cells that had expanded, as shown by flow cytometry. The specimen was sorted CD4+, CD8+, or CD8+CD57+ T cells (not recorded which) from PBMCs. The receptors derive from a human donor with aplastic anemia.

The rearrangement links TRBV2 to TRBJ1-5, with 9 bases lining up with TRBD1. CDR3 length: 14 amino acids. Looked up from germline, CDR1 is SNHLY and CDR2 is FYNNEI. With 2 bases clipped from V and 7 bases from J, the junction kept 3 bases outside the gene matches. CDR3 sequence reads: CASSETGGSQPQHF. The CDR3 region has the DNA TGTGCCAGCAGTGAAACAGGGGGCAGCCAGCCCCAGCATTTT.

A note on this clonotype: A read error may explain this, as a much larger clone is one base away. This chain uses TRBV6-1 with TRBJ2-1; D is uncertain. Germline V gene data show CDR1 as MNHNS and CDR2 as SASEGT. This CDR3 region has 15 residues. V was shortened by 6 bases and J by 3 bases, with 15 bases between the two germline ends. The CDR3 nucleotides are TGTGCCAGCAGCTCAACCCTATTGGGCTACAATGAGCAGTTCTTC. Its protein product is CASSSTLLGYNEQFF.

V usage is TRBV6-4 and J usage is TRBJ2-2; possible D gene TRBD2, 5 bases. This CDR3 is built from 14 residues. The V gene's germline CDR1 is MRHNA and CDR2 SNTAGT. The ends were cut back, 5 bases at V and 1 base at J, with 8 bases in the middle. In DNA, the CDR3 is TGTGCCAGCAGTCCCGGGGAGAACACCGGGGAGCTGTTTTTT. Amino acids: CASSPGENTGELFF.

This clonotype was counted once. The CDR3 DNA is TGTGCCAGCAGCCAAGGGAGCACTGAAGCTTTCTTT. It encodes CASSQGSTEAFF. V is TRBV14 and J is TRBJ1-1; D uncertain. V shed 1 base and J shed 4 bases, with 4 bases lying between them. The germline V gene has CDR1 SGHDN and CDR2 FVKESK. CDR3 length equals 12 residues.

The rearrangement joins TRBV2 to TRBJ2-3; no clear D gene. The DNA end is more similar to TRBJ1-5, so the J call may be wrong. This CDR3 contains 14 residues. Germline V gives CDR1 SNHLY, CDR2 FYNNEI. In DNA, the CDR3 is TGTGCCAGCGAGCAACAGCGGGTCACAGATACGCAGCATTTT. Translating gives CASEQQRVTDTQHF.

This chain joins TRBV5-1 and TRBJ1-3; weak D call: TRBD1 (5 bases). CDR3 length: 14 amino acids. V lost 5 bases and J 2 bases, leaving 11 bases between the germline ends. Germline-derived CDR1 and CDR2 are SGHRS and YFSETQ. CDR3: CASRGDQTGNTIYF. The CDR3 nucleotides read TGCGCCAGCAGAGGGGATCAAACTGGAAACACCATATATTTT.

The rearrangement uses TRBV6-1 and TRBJ2-7; D gene uncertain. Per the germline V gene, CDR1 is MNHNS and CDR2 is SASEGT. The CDR3 has 13 amino acids. Trimming took off 7 bases at V and 0 bases at J, with 10 bases between the two ends. The CDR3 DNA follows: TGTGCCAGCACCGCCGCAATCTCCTACGAGCAGTACTTC. Protein product: CASTAAISYEQYF.

CDR3 nucleotides: TGTGCCAGCAGCTCGGGACAGACCATATATAACTATAATTCACCCCTCCACTTT. This translates into CASSSGQTIYNYNSPLHF. This chain links TRBV25-1 with TRBJ1-6; 7 bases align to TRBD1. V lost 6 bases, J lost 3 bases, and 14 bases stayed unmatched. Germline assignment: CDR1 MGHDK and CDR2 SYGVNS. This CDR3 contains 18 residues.

This chain joins TRBV15 and TRBJ2-7, with TRBD1 identical over 11 bases. CDR1 is LNHNV and CDR2 is YYDKDF in the germline V gene (reference sequence). J gave up 5 bases and V 3 bases, and 6 bases lay outside the gene matches. The CDR3 sequence is 15 residues long. DNA of the CDR3: TGTGCCACCAGCAGGGGGACAGGGGGTATTCACGAGCAGTACTTC. Amino acid sequence: CATSRGTGGIHEQYF.

This clonotype has a count of ten or more. The rearrangement links TRBV7-6 to TRBJ2-1; the match to TRBD2 covers 7 bases. The CDR3 loop spans 16 amino acids. Germline CDR1 and CDR2: SGHVS and FNYEAQ. The J segment lost 7 bases and the V segment lost 5 bases, leaving 14 bases of the junction unmatched. CDR3 amino acids: CASSLPKAGVPNEQFF. The CDR3 nucleotides read TGTGCCAGCAGCCTCCCGAAGGCGGGGGTACCAAATGAGCAGTTCTTC.

The chain couples TRBV7-6 to TRBJ1-6; D not certain. The CDR3 totals 13 residues. Trimming pared 4 bases from V and 9 bases from J, leaving 10 bases between. Germline V gene sequence: CDR1 SGHVS, CDR2 FNYEAQ. CDR3 region: CASSSGSGSPLHF. DNA for the CDR3: TGTGCCAGCAGCTCGGGATCGGGTTCACCCCTCCACTTT.

Notes on this clonotype: A read error may produce the germline difference seen at one junction end. This sequence joins TRBV5-6 and TRBJ1-4, with a tentative D call TRBD1 (6 bases). The V gene's germline CDR1 is SGHDT and CDR2 YYEEEE. CDR3 length: 15 residues. CDR3 nucleotide sequence: TGTGCCAGCAGCTTCACAGGGAGGGCTATTGAAAAGCTGTTTTTT. Its translation: CASSFTGRAIEKLFF.

As concerns this clonotype: This CDR3 is missing its conserved last phenylalanine or tryptophan, likely due to a read error. The J gene is TRBJ1-1, the V gene TRBV7-2; D is uncertain. CDR3 length: 14 residues. Germline-derived CDR1 and CDR2 are SGHTA and FQGNSA. V dropped 9 bases and J dropped 6 bases, with 20 bases sitting between them. The CDR3 coding sequence is TGTGCCAGGAACAACGAGGGCGAAGAACCTGAAGCTTTCCTT. It encodes CARNNEGEEPEAFL.

This chain links TRBV29-1 with TRBJ2-1; tentatively, D is TRBD2 (5 bases). Germline loops: CDR1 SQVTM, CDR2 ANQGSEA. The V end lost 4 bases, the J end lost 8 bases, and 15 bases lay between the germline ends. The CDR3 runs to 13 residues. The DNA of the CDR3 is TGCAGCGTTGCCCTGGCCTTGCGGGATGAGCAGTTCTTC. This sequence encodes CSVALALRDEQFF.

This clonotype has just a few counts. The rearrangement uses TRBV7-8 and TRBJ2-7; D call uncertain. Germline CDR1 reads SGHVS; CDR2 reads FQNEAQ. The CDR3 spans 12 residues. Between the trimmed V and J ends, which lost 0 bases and 5 bases, there was a span of 5 bases. In nucleotides, the CDR3 is TGTGCCAGCAGCTTAGCGCTTGACGAGCAGTACTTC. It encodes CASSLALDEQYF.

The chain is built from TRBV5-1 and TRBJ2-7, with TRBD2 identical over 12 bases. J was trimmed by 3 bases and V by 4 bases; bases with no gene match: 8. Germline CDR1 is SGHRS and CDR2 is YFSETQ. The CDR3 consists of 16 residues. CDR3 region: CASSPTTSGSNYEQYF. CDR3 DNA: TGCGCCAGCAGCCCTACGACTAGCGGGAGTAACTACGAGCAGTACTTC.

This chain joins TRBV20-1 and TRBJ2-7; 12 nucleotides match TRBD2. The junction had 2 bases not matched to a gene; V was cut back by 1 base and J by 4 bases. This CDR3 has 14 amino acids. Germline V gene data show CDR1 as DFQATT and CDR2 as SNEGSKA (reference sequence). CDR3 DNA sequence: TGCAGTGCTAGAGGGACTAGCGGGATTTACGAGCAGTACTTC. Encoded protein: CSARGTSGIYEQYF.

Ten or more counts support this clonotype. The chain combines TRBV20-1 with TRBJ2-5; 8 nucleotides align to TRBD2. J lost 5 bases, V lost 0 bases, and 8 bases had no gene match. CDR3 length equals 15 residues. Germline V lookup: CDR1 DFQATT, CDR2 SNEGSKA (reference sequence). In nucleotides, the CDR3 is TGCAGTGCTAGAGATGTGTCGGGGGGGATGGAGACCCAGTACTTC. Residues: CSARDVSGGMETQYF.

This chain uses TRBV7-3 with TRBJ1-5; D uncertain. Trimming cost V 0 bases and J 7 bases, with 7 bases left between them. The CDR3 is made up of 13 amino acids. Germline V CDR1 and CDR2: SGHTA, FQGTGA. CDR3 in amino acids: CASSLTLNQPQHF. Written as DNA, the CDR3 is TGTGCCAGCAGCTTAACGTTAAACCAGCCCCAGCATTTT. The full variable domain, its missing parts supplied by reference TRBV7-3 and TRBJ1-5, is GAGVSQTPSNKVTEKGKYVELRCDPISGHTALYWYRQSLGQGPEFLIYFQGTGAADDSGLPNDRFFAVRPEGSVSTLKIQRTERGDSAVYLCASSLTLNQPQHFGDGTRLSIL.